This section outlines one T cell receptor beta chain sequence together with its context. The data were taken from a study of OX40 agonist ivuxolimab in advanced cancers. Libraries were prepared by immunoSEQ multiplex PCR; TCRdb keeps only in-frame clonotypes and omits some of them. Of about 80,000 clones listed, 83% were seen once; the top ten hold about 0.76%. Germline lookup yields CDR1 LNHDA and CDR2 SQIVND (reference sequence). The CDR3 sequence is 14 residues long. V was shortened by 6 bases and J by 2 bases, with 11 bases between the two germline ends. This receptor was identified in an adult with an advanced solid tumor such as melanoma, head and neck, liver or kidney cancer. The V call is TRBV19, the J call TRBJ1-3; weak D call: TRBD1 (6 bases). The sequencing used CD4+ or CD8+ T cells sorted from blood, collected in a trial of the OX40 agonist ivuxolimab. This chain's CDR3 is CASSGGQAGNTIYF. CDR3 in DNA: TGTGCCAGTAGCGGGGGCCAAGCTGGAAACACCATATATTTT.